This entry lists 17 T cell receptor beta chains sequenced from one sample in a study of Ad26.COV2.S vaccination and SARS-CoV-2 variants. Sequencing was performed with immunoSEQ multiplex PCR; in TCRdb, only in-frame clones are kept and a portion is missing. The sample contains some 290,000 clones, about 86% of which appear only once. This sample's treatment: 15 to 20 received Ad26.COV2.S at low or high dose, single or two shots; 5 received placebo; per-sample allocation not given. The samples were gathered on day 63 after the first injection of vaccine or placebo. Specimen: peripheral blood, collected in a trial of Ad26.COV2.S vaccine versus placebo. The receptors were gathered from a person aged 18 to 59 who received the Ad26.COV2.S COVID-19 vaccine or a placebo.

The chain recombines TRBV7-8 with TRBJ2-7; no definite D call. This CDR3 comprises 13 residues. V was trimmed by 2 bases and J by 3 bases, leaving 8 bases between them. Germline V gives CDR1 SGHVS, CDR2 FQNEAQ. The CDR3 DNA sequence: TGTGCCAGCAGCTTAAATCTCTACTACGAGCAGTACTTC. It specifies CASSLNLYYEQYF.

The chain carries TRBV2 and TRBJ1-6; 7 bases line up with TRBD1. V lost 8 bases to trimming and J lost 9 bases; unmatched junction nucleotides: 7. CDR1 and CDR2 from the germline V gene are SNHLY and FYNNEI. This CDR3 region has 13 residues. CDR3 sequence: CASQRDRASPLHF. The CDR3 bases are TGTGCCAGCCAACGTGACAGGGCTTCACCCCTCCACTTT.

This clone was observed once. The V call is TRBV6-5, the J call TRBJ2-7; TRBD1 agrees at 7 bases. V dropped 5 bases and J dropped 2; count of bases not matched to a gene: 6. Germline CDR1 reads MNHEY; CDR2 reads SVGAGI. The CDR3 has 14 residues. This CDR3 is CASSNYRGAYEQYF. In DNA, the CDR3 is TGTGCCAGCAGTAACTACAGGGGTGCCTACGAGCAGTACTTC.

J is TRBJ1-3 and V is TRBV28; D unclear. Germline CDR1 is MDHEN and CDR2 is SYDVKM. The CDR3 extends over 16 amino acids. Trimming pared 6 bases from V and 4 bases from J, leaving 19 bases between. The CDR3 nucleotides read TGTGCCAGCAGCCCCGCACGCCCCGCCGCGGGAAACACCATATATTTT. Translated: CASSPARPAAGNTIYF. Complete variable domain (other parts from reference TRBV28 and TRBJ1-3): DVKVTQSSRYLVKRTGEKVFLECVQDMDHENMFWYRQDPGLGLRLIYFSYDVKMKEKGDIPEGYSVSREKKERFSLILESASTNQTSMYLCASSPARPAAGNTIYFGEGSWLTVV.

The CDR3 spells CASSSGLGQGAYEQYF. The DNA for the CDR3 is TGTGCCAGCAGCTCGGGCCTGGGGCAGGGGGCTTACGAGCAGTACTTC. This chain connects TRBV9 to TRBJ2-7; 8 bases map to TRBD1. This CDR3 contains 16 residues. With V trimmed by 4 bases and J by 4 bases, 13 bases remained unmatched. Germline CDR1 and CDR2: SGDLS and YYNGEE.

V gene TRBV25-1 combines with J gene TRBJ1-1, with TRBD1 as a possible D gene (6 bases). With 4 bases removed from V and 8 bases from J, the gap between germline ends came to 11 bases. The germline V gene encodes CDR1 MGHDK and CDR2 SYGVNS. CDR3 length: 12 residues. The CDR3 coding sequence is TGTGCCAGCAGTGCCCCAGACAGGGAAGCTTTCTTT. Its translation: CASSAPDREAFF.

This clone was observed a single time. The chain combines TRBV3-1 (or the pseudogene TRBV3-2) with TRBJ2-1; D tentatively fits TRBD1 or TRBD2 (5 bases each). The germline V gene encodes CDR1 LGHDT and CDR2 YNNKEL (reference sequence). V lost 1 base to trimming and J lost 9 bases, with 19 bases between them. There are 16 residues in the CDR3. The CDR3 DNA follows: TGTGCCAGCAGCCAAGGACAGTGGGACCTAACACCTGAGCAGTTCTTC. Translating gives CASSQGQWDLTPEQFF.

The J gene is TRBJ1-2, the V gene TRBV7-2, with 10 positions matching TRBD1. V shed 4 bases and J 8 bases; nucleotides not matched to a gene: 7. The CDR3 extends over 14 amino acids. Germline V gene sequence: CDR1 SGHTA, CDR2 FQGNSA. The CDR3 spells CASSWDRGTGGYTF. The DNA of the CDR3 is TGTGCCAGCAGCTGGGACAGGGGAACAGGGGGCTACACCTTC. The full variable domain, in which reference TRBV7-2 and TRBJ1-2 provide the parts outside the CDR3, is GAGVSQSPSNKVTEKGKDVELRCDPISGHTALYWYRQSLGQGLEFLIYFQGNSAPDKSGLPSDRFSAERTGGSVSTLTIQRTQQEDSAVYLCASSWDRGTGGYTFGSGTRLTVV.

This clone was detected only once. This chain connects TRBV20-1 to TRBJ2-7; D remains unclear. This CDR3 spans 11 amino acids. The V gene's germline CDR1 is DFQATT and CDR2 SNEGSKA (reference sequence). Trimming removed 6 bases from V and 6 bases from J, with 12 bases in between. The CDR3 DNA follows: TGCAGTGCATCAGACTCTCCCGAGCAGTACTTC. It specifies CSASDSPEQYF.

This clone was seen once. The same CDR3 arises from other DNA sequences in this sample as well. Written as DNA, the CDR3 is TGCGCCAGCAGCTTGGGGGCCAGCGCGAACACCGGGGAGCTGTTTTTT. Translating gives CASSLGASANTGELFF. The chain recombines TRBV5-1 with TRBJ2-2, with D hard to call. V was cut by 0 bases and J by 0 bases, with 9 bases left in between. The CDR3 has 16 residues. CDR1 SGHRS and CDR2 YFSETQ come from the germline V gene.

J is TRBJ1-2 and V is TRBV10-2, with a weak D call TRBD1 (5 bases). CDR3 size: 14 residues. V lost 2 bases to trimming and J lost 4 bases, with 11 bases between them. Germline CDR1 is WSHSY and CDR2 is SAAADI. CDR3 loop: CASSEKRGIYGYTF. DNA for the CDR3: TGCGCCAGCAGTGAGAAGAGGGGTATCTATGGCTACACCTTC.

There are a few counts of this clone. The chain carries TRBV12-3 or TRBV12-4 and TRBJ1-2; no reliable D call. This CDR3 is 12 amino acids long. V gave up 11 bases and J gave up 7 bases, with 17 bases separating them. CDR3 coding DNA: TGTGCCGCTAGGACTCTCACATTTGGCTACACCTTC. Translating it yields CAARTLTFGYTF.

For the CDR3, the DNA is TGTGCCAGCAGCTTGAGTACCCGGTCGAGGTACGAGCAGTACTTC. This codes for CASSLSTRSRYEQYF. The chain joins TRBV5-6 to TRBJ2-7; no reliable D call. The V end was cut by 1 base, the J end by 4 bases, with 15 bases between. Germline V gene lookup returns CDR1 SGHDT and CDR2 YYEEEE. The CDR3 loop spans 15 amino acids. The full variable domain, completed using reference TRBV5-6 and TRBJ2-7, is DAGVTQSPTHLIKTRGQQVTLRCSPKSGHDTVSWYQQALGQGPQFIFQYYEEEERQRGNFPDRFSGHQFPNYSSELNVNALLLGDSALYLCASSLSTRSRYEQYFGPGTRLTVT.

This clone appeared a single time. This sequence joins TRBV18 and TRBJ2-3; 11 nucleotides match TRBD1. The CDR3 has 15 amino acids. Trimming took 0 bases from V and 6 from J; bases not matched to a gene: 2. CDR1 is KGHSH and CDR2 is LQKENI in the germline V gene. The CDR3 protein is CASSPPDRGRDTQYF. The CDR3 DNA sequence: TGTGCCAGCTCACCACCGGACAGGGGGCGGGATACGCAGTATTTT.

This chain links TRBV7-2 with TRBJ1-2, with 9 bases aligning to TRBD1. The germline V gene encodes CDR1 SGHTA and CDR2 FQGNSA. Germline trimming cut 1 base from V and 8 bases from J; bases unmatched to any gene: 8. The CDR3 has 15 amino acids. The CDR3 loop is CASSLGLGQGLGYTF. The CDR3 nucleotides read TGTGCCAGCAGCTTAGGTTTGGGACAGGGTTTAGGCTACACCTTC. Filled out from reference TRBV7-2 and TRBJ1-2, the complete variable domain reads GAGVSQSPSNKVTEKGKDVELRCDPISGHTALYWYRQSLGQGLEFLIYFQGNSAPDKSGLPSDRFSAERTGGSVSTLTIQRTQQEDSAVYLCASSLGLGQGLGYTFGSGTRLTVV.

This chain links TRBV5-1 with TRBJ1-3; a possible D gene is TRBD1 (6 bases). V was clipped by 4 bases and J by 0 bases, with 11 bases between them. This CDR3 region has 15 residues. CDR1 and CDR2 (germline): SGHRS, YFSETQ. CDR3: CASSPGHNSGNTIYF. The DNA of the CDR3 is TGCGCCAGCAGCCCGGGACATAACTCTGGAAACACCATATATTTT.

Notes on this clone: The same CDR3 can be traced to other DNA sequences in this sample. The chain joins TRBV6-2 or TRBV6-3 to TRBJ2-7; no reliable D call. Trimming took off 0 bases at V and 1 base at J, with 4 bases between the two ends. The CDR3 sequence is 13 residues long. CDR1 is MNHEY, CDR2 SVGEGT, per germline. CDR3 residues: CASSYSRSYEQYF. CDR3 nucleotide sequence: TGTGCCAGCAGTTACTCGAGGTCCTACGAGCAGTACTTC.